The TCR beta chain described here comes from a study of identical twins' blood T cells. Findings of the study overall: Abundant TCRbeta CDR3s overlapped more between twins than with unrelated donors.

Each CDR3 protein is one row after TCRdb ran MiXCR on the 5' RACE reads. The table records fewer than 450,000 distinct CDR3 sequences, roughly 31% of them present only once. This CDR3 has 13 amino acids. Trimming pared 5 bases from V and 4 bases from J, leaving 11 bases between. Germline loops: CDR1 MRHNA, CDR2 SNTAGT. This clonotype was counted a few times. Its antigen is not known. This sequence originates from a woman between 18 and 55 years old in good health. The sample taken for sequencing was PBMCs. The rearrangement links TRBV6-4 to TRBJ1-1; D gene unclear. CDR3 in amino acids: CASSPAWGTEAFF. CDR3 bases: TGTGCCAGCAGTCCTGCCTGGGGCACTGAAGCTTTCTTT.